The rows below give T cell receptor beta chains drawn from one sample of a study of blood T cell repertoires in COVID-19. Some clones are missing from TCRdb's copy, which holds only in-frame ones; the method was immunoSEQ multiplex PCR. Of some 150,000 clones listed, around 83% were seen once; the top ten hold about 2.6%. Specimen: peripheral blood. These TCRs come from a human donor with acute or convalescent COVID-19. The donor label of this sample is uncertain. The CDR3 runs from the conserved cysteine through the conserved F or W. Each record gives: J gene, D gene, V gene, clone size, CDR3 DNA, CDR3 protein. D genes are given only for firm matches. A clone size is listed for some rows: how often the clone was seen (once, few, many), or a class if it is expanded.

J: TRBJ1-1; D: .; V: TRBV30; size: .; DNA: TGTGCCTGGAGGGGAGACTTGAACACTGAAGCTTTCTTT; CDR3: CAWRGDLNTEAFF
J: TRBJ2-2; D: TRBD1; V: TRBV18; size: .; DNA: TGTGCCAGCTCACCACCGCCGGGACAGGGGGCGCCTACCGGGGAGCTGTTTTTT; CDR3: CASSPPPGQGAPTGELFF
J: TRBJ1-6; D: .; V: TRBV6-5; size: .; DNA: TGTGCCAGCAGTTACTCCGGCTCCTATAATTCACCCCTCCACTTT; CDR3: CASSYSGSYNSPLHF
J: TRBJ2-3; D: TRBD2; V: TRBV7-6; size: .; DNA: TGTGCCAGCAGCTTAGTGGTAGCGGGGGGAACAGATACGCAGTATTTT; CDR3: CASSLVVAGGTDTQYF
J: TRBJ2-4; D: .; V: TRBV29-1; size: .; DNA: TGCAGCGTTGTTGGGGACTTAGCCAAAAACATTCAGTACTTC; CDR3: CSVVGDLAKNIQYF
J: TRBJ2-1; D: .; V: TRBV9; size: .; DNA: TGTGCCAGCAGCGTAGGGAGGGACAATGAGCAGTTCTTC; CDR3: CASSVGRDNEQFF
J: TRBJ1-5; D: TRBD1; V: TRBV27; size: .; DNA: TGTGCCAGCAGTCCACAAACAGGGGGCGACGGTAGCAATCAGCCCCAGCATTTT; CDR3: CASSPQTGGDGSNQPQHF
J: TRBJ1-2; D: .; V: TRBV11-2; size: few; DNA: TGTGCCAGCAGCTTAGATCTCCCAGGGAACTATGGCTACACCTTC; CDR3: CASSLDLPGNYGYTF
J: TRBJ1-2; D: TRBD1; V: TRBV6-5; size: .; DNA: TGTGCCAGCAGTTACTCCCTCGGGACAGTGGACTATGGCTACACCTTC; CDR3: CASSYSLGTVDYGYTF
J: TRBJ2-7; D: TRBD2; V: TRBV6-5; size: .; DNA: TGTGCCAGCAGGACTAGCGGGGCCTCCTACGAGCAGTACTTC; CDR3: CASRTSGASYEQYF
J: TRBJ2-1; D: .; V: TRBV6-6; size: few; DNA: TGTGCCAGCAGCGACCCGGGGACATCCTACAATGAGCAGTTCTTC; CDR3: CASSDPGTSYNEQFF
J: TRBJ1-6; D: .; V: TRBV28; size: few; DNA: TGTGCCAGCAGTCCCCCCCGCGGGGATAATTCACCCCTCCACTTT; CDR3: CASSPPRGDNSPLHF
J: TRBJ1-2; D: .; V: TRBV6-1; size: .; DNA: TGTGCCAGCAGCCCAGGGAAATGGGATGGCTACACCTTC; CDR3: CASSPGKWDGYTF
J: TRBJ1-6; D: .; V: TRBV2; size: .; DNA: TGTGCCAGCAGTGAATGGGACACCAGTAATTCACCCCTCCACTTT; CDR3: CASSEWDTSNSPLHF
J: TRBJ2-7; D: .; V: TRBV19; size: .; DNA: TGTGCCAGTAGTATAGGAGGGCTCCCGAGCGAGCAGTACTTC; CDR3: CASSIGGLPSEQYF